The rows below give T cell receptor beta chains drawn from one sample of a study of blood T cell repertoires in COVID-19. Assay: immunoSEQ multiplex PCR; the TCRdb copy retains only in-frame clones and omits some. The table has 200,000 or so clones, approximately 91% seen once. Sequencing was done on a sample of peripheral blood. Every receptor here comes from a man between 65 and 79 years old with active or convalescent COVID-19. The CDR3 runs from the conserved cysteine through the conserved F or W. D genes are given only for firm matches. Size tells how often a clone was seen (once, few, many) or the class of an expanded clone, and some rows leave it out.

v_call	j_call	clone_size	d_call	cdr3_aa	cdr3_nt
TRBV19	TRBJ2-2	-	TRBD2	CASSIPPGLAGGKVRTGELFF	TGTGCCAGTAGTATTCCACCGGGACTAGCGGGGGGGAAGGTGCGCACCGGGGAGCTGTTTTTT
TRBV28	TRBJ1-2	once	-	CASSPSGYGYTF	TGTGCCAGCAGCCCGTCGGGCTATGGCTACACCTTC
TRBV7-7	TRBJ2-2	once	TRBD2	CASSLVAGSTGELFF	TGTGCTAGCAGCTTAGTAGCGGGTTCGACCGGGGAGCTGTTTTTT
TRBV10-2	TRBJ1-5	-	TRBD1	CASSRQGLTNGVNQPQHF	TGCGCCAGCAGCAGACAGGGACTCACCAATGGAGTCAATCAGCCCCAGCATTTT
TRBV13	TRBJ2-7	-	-	CASSASSYEQYF	TGTGCCAGCAGCGCGAGCTCCTACGAGCAGTACTTC
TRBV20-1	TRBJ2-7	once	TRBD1	CSASRGDRGPQYF	TGCAGTGCTAGTAGGGGGGACAGGGGGCCACAGTACTTC
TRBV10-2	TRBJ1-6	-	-	CASSQIGGGYNSPLHF	TGCGCCAGCAGTCAAATCGGGGGGGGCTATAATTCACCCCTCCACTTT
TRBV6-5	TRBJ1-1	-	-	CASNPPGTTEAFF	TGTGCCAGCAACCCTCCGGGAACCACTGAAGCTTTCTTT
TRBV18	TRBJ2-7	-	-	CASSPRVTGTYSYEQYF	TGTGCCAGCTCACCACGGGTTACCGGGACTTACAGTTACGAGCAGTACTTC
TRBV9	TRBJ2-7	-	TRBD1	CASSVEAGGLHYYEQYF	TGTGCCAGCAGCGTAGAGGCAGGGGGCCTTCACTACTACGAGCAGTACTTC
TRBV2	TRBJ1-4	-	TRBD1	CASRWGQVDEKLFF	TGTGCCAGCAGATGGGGACAGGTGGATGAAAAACTGTTTTTT
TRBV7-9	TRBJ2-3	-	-	CASSLVASWTSTDTQYF	TGTGCCAGCAGCTTAGTGGCTAGCTGGACTAGCACAGATACGCAGTATTTT
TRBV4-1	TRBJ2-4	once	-	CASSQLSGELAKNIQYF	TGCGCCAGCAGCCAATTATCGGGGGAATTAGCCAAAAACATTCAGTACTTC
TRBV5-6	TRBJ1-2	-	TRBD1	CASSLGTGGGYTF	TGTGCCAGCAGCCTCGGGACAGGAGGAGGCTACACCTTC
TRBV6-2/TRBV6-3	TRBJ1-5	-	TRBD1	CASSYSSRGINQPQHF	TGTGCCAGCAGTTACTCATCCAGGGGGATAAATCAGCCCCAGCATTTT
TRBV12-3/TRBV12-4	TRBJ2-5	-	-	CASRTRQETQYF	TGTGCCAGCAGGACGCGGCAAGAGACCCAGTACTTC
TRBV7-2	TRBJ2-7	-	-	CASSLTTTAYEQYF	TGTGCCAGCAGCTTAACGACAACCGCTTACGAGCAGTACTTC
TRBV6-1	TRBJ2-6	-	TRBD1	CASSERAGGIPGANVLTF	TGTGCCAGCAGTGAGCGGGCAGGGGGCATACCTGGGGCCAACGTCCTGACTTTC
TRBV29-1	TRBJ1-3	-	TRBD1	CSASHRGFGNTIYF	TGCAGCGCCTCGCACAGGGGGTTCGGAAACACCATATATTTT
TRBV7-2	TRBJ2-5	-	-	CASSHGGPETQYF	TGTGCCAGCAGTCATGGGGGCCCGGAGACCCAGTACTTC